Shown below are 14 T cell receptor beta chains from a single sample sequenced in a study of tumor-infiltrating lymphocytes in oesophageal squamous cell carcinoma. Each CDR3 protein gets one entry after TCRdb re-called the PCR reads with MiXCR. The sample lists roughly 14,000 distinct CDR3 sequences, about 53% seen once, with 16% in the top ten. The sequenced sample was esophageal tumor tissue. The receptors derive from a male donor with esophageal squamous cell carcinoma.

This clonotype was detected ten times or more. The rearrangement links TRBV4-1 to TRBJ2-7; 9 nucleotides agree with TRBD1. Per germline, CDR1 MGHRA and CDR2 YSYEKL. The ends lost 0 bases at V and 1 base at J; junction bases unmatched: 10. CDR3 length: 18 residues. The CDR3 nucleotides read TGCGCCAGCAGCCAAGATATTCTCGACAGGGGGGGATCCTACGAGCAGTACTTC. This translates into CASSQDILDRGGSYEQYF.

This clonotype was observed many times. CDR3 sequence (DNA): TGTGCCACCAGTGATTGGGAAGGAAAACTGTTTTTT. This gives the protein CATSDWEGKLFF. This chain joins TRBV24-1 and TRBJ1-4; the D is unclear. The CDR3 runs to 12 residues. Trimming left V 2 bases short and J 10 bases short, with 7 bases between. CDR1 and CDR2 (germline): KGHDR, SFDVKD.

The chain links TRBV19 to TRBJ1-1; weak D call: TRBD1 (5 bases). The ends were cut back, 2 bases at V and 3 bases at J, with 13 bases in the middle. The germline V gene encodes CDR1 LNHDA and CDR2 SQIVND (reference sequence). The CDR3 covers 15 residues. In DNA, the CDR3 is TGTGCCAGTAGTATACGTTTGGGGACCCACACTGAAGCTTTCTTT. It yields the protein CASSIRLGTHTEAFF.

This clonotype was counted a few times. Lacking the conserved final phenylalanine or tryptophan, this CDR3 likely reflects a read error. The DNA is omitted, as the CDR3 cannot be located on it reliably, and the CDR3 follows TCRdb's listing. The CDR3 sequence: CASSLTGGDYGYTFGS. V gene TRBV7-3 combines with J gene TRBJ2-1; the tabulated D call, TRBD1, remains unverified against the DNA. Germline V gene sequence: CDR1 SGHTA, CDR2 FQGTGA. The CDR3 has 16 amino acids, counting both end residues.

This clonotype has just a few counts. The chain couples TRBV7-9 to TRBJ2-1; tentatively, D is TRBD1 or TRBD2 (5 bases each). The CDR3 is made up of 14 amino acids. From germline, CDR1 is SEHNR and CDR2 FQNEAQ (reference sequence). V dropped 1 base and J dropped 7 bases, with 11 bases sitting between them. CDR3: CASSLGGSRNEQFF. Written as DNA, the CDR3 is TGTGCCAGCAGCTTAGGGGGGAGTAGGAATGAGCAGTTCTTC.

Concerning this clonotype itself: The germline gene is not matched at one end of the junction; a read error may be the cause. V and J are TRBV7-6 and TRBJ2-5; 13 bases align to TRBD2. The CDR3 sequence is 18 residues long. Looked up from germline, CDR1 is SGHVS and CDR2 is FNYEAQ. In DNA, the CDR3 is TGTGCTAGCAGCTCCGGCACCCCGGGACTAGCGGGACAAGAGACCCAGTACTTC. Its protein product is CASSSGTPGLAGQETQYF. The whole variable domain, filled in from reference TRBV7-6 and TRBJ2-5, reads GAGVSQSPRYKVTKRGQDVALRCDPISGHVSLYWYRQALGQGPEFLTYFNYEAQQDKSGLPNDRFSAERPEGSISTLTIQRTEQRDSAMYRCASSSGTPGLAGQETQYFGPGTRLLVL.

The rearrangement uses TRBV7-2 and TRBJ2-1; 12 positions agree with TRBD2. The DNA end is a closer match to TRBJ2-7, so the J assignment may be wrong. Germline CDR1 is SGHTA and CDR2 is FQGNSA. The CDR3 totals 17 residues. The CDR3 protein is CASSLAGTSGFQYEQYF. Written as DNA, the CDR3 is TGTGCCAGCAGCTTAGCTGGGACTAGCGGGTTTCAGTACGAGCAGTACTTC.

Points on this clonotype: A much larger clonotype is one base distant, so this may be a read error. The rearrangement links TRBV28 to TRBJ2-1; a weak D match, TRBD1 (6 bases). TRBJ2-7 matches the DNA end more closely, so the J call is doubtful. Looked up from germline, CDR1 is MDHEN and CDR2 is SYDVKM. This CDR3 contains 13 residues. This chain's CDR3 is CASSSQGYNEQYF. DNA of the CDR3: TGTGCCAGCAGTTCACAGGGTTACAATGAGCAGTACTTC.

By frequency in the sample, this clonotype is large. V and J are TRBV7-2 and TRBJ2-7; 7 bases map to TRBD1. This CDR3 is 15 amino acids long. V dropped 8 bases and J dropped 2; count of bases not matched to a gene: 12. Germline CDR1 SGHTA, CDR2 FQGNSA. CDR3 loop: CASAQQGPLTYEQYF. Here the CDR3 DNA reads TGTGCCAGCGCCCAACAGGGGCCCCTAACCTACGAGCAGTACTTC.

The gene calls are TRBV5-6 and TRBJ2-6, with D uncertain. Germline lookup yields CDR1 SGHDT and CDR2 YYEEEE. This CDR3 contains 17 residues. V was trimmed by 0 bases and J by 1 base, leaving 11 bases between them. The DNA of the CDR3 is TGTGCCAGCAGCTTGGGCGAGGTGCGATCTGGGGCCAACGTCCTGACTTTC. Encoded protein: CASSLGEVRSGANVLTF.

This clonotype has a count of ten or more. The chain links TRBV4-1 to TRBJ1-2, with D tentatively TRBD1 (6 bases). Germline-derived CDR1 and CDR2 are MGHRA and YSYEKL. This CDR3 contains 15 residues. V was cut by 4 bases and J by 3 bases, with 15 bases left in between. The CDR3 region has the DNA TGCGCCAGCAGCCTAACGAGGGGGTTTGACTATGGCTACACCTTC. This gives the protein CASSLTRGFDYGYTF.

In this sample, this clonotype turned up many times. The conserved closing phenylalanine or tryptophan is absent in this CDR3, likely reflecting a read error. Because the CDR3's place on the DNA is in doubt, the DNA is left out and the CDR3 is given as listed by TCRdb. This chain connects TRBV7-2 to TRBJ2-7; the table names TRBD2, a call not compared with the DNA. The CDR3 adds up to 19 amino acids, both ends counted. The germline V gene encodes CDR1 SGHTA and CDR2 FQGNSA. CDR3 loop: CASSAQTSGGGRYGYTFGS.

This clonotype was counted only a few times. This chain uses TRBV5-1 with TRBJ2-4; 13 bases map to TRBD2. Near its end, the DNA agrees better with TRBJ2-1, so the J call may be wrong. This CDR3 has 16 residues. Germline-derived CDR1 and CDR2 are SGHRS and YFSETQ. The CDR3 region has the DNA TGCGCCAGCAGCTCAGGGACTAGCGGGATATACAATGAGCAGTTCTTC. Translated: CASSSGTSGIYNEQFF.

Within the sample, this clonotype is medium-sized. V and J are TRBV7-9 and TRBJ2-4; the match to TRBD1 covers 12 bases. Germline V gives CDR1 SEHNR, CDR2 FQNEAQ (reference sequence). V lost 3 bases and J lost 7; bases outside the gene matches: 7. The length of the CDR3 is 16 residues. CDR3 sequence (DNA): TGTGCCAGCAGCTTTGTTGGGACAGGGGGCGATAACATTCAGTACTTC. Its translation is CASSFVGTGGDNIQYF.